The present T cell receptor beta chain was sequenced within a study of metastatic and nonmetastatic thyroid tumors. General observations from the study: Across blood and tumor, TCR beta diversity in malignant thyroid tumors was reportedly significantly higher than in benign nodules.

On this clone itself: Its antigen is currently unknown.

The germline V and J ends were trimmed by 5 bases and 7 bases, with 11 bases remaining between them. Germline V lookup: CDR1 LGHDT, CDR2 YNNKEL (reference sequence). The CDR3 loop spans 12 amino acids. Thyroid surgery was performed in patients who had received no treatment beforehand. TCRdb ran MiXCR on the PCR reads. The data contain tens of thousands of clones, around 27% of them singletons. The sequencing input was blood. The rearrangement links TRBV3-1 to TRBJ1-2; D is possibly TRBD1 (5 bases). The origin of this receptor is a male donor with papillary thyroid cancer or a benign thyroid nodule (not recorded which). Some clones in this sample may be carry-over from other donors' samples. CDR3 region: CASSEGRGGYTF. The CDR3 DNA follows: TGTGCCAGCAGCGAAGGTAGGGGTGGCTACACCTTC. Filled out from reference TRBV3-1 and TRBJ1-2, the complete variable domain reads DTAVSQTPKYLVTQMGNDKSIKCEQNLGHDTMYWYKQDSKKFLKIMFSYNNKELIINETVPNRFSPKSPDKAHLNLHINSLELGDSAVYFCASSEGRGGYTFGSGTRLTVV.